The rows below give T cell receptor beta chains drawn from one sample of a study of T cell responses to AZD1222 COVID-19 vaccine. Clones were read by immunoSEQ multiplex PCR, and TCRdb kept only the in-frame ones, dropping some. The repertoire holds about 130,000 clones, with about 90% as singletons. Sequencing was performed on peripheral blood, taken on day 0 of AZD1222 vaccination. These receptors came from an adult in good health. The CDR3 runs from the conserved cysteine through the conserved F or W. The D gene is left open where the match is weak. The size entry is marked missing in some rows and otherwise reads once, few, many or a size class.

cdr3_aa: CASSPGTGSTNEQFF
v_call: TRBV6-5
d_call: TRBD1
clone_size: NA
j_call: TRBJ2-1

cdr3_aa: CASRLDGNYGYTF
v_call: TRBV12-3/TRBV12-4
d_call: NA
clone_size: NA
j_call: TRBJ1-2

cdr3_aa: CASSESATSGTDTQYF
v_call: TRBV6-4
d_call: NA
clone_size: NA
j_call: TRBJ2-3

cdr3_aa: CAISGTGSGPGYTF
v_call: TRBV10-3
d_call: NA
clone_size: once
j_call: TRBJ1-2

cdr3_aa: CARPASSQETQYF
v_call: TRBV21-1
d_call: NA
clone_size: NA
j_call: TRBJ2-5

cdr3_aa: CASSSSVESNQPQHF
v_call: TRBV28
d_call: NA
clone_size: few
j_call: TRBJ1-5

cdr3_aa: CSVAGQNNEQFF
v_call: TRBV29-1
d_call: NA
clone_size: NA
j_call: TRBJ2-1

cdr3_aa: CASSPLSQNTEAFF
v_call: TRBV5-1
d_call: NA
clone_size: NA
j_call: TRBJ1-1

cdr3_aa: CASSQWAGRGFSYNSPLHF
v_call: TRBV28
d_call: NA
clone_size: NA
j_call: TRBJ1-6

cdr3_aa: CASSLVWTARLAKNIQYF
v_call: TRBV5-5
d_call: NA
clone_size: NA
j_call: TRBJ2-4

cdr3_aa: CASSPPTRLSERRDGYTF
v_call: TRBV4-2
d_call: NA
clone_size: NA
j_call: TRBJ1-2

cdr3_aa: CASSVNGLGYF
v_call: TRBV2
d_call: NA
clone_size: NA
j_call: TRBJ2-4

cdr3_aa: CASTGTGDPFYF
v_call: TRBV6-5
d_call: TRBD1
clone_size: NA
j_call: TRBJ2-7

cdr3_aa: CSVEDGGTGGSGARFDAFF
v_call: TRBV29-1
d_call: TRBD1
clone_size: NA
j_call: TRBJ1-1

cdr3_aa: CASSLSRGPNTEAFF
v_call: TRBV5-1
d_call: TRBD1
clone_size: NA
j_call: TRBJ1-1

cdr3_aa: CASSKGDLTSTETQYF
v_call: TRBV21-1
d_call: NA
clone_size: NA
j_call: TRBJ2-5

cdr3_aa: CAWSREVSTEAFF
v_call: TRBV30
d_call: NA
clone_size: NA
j_call: TRBJ1-1

cdr3_aa: CASSLGLDYEQYF
v_call: TRBV5-1
d_call: NA
clone_size: NA
j_call: TRBJ2-7

cdr3_aa: CASSQQKGLGANVLTF
v_call: TRBV4-1
d_call: NA
clone_size: NA
j_call: TRBJ2-6

cdr3_aa: CASSLGGNKVDTQYF
v_call: TRBV27
d_call: NA
clone_size: NA
j_call: TRBJ2-3

cdr3_aa: CASTGRATGTIERGYGYTF
v_call: TRBV6-4
d_call: NA
clone_size: NA
j_call: TRBJ1-2

cdr3_aa: CSVEIRDNEAFF
v_call: TRBV29-1
d_call: NA
clone_size: once
j_call: TRBJ1-1

cdr3_aa: CASSDAESNYGYTF
v_call: TRBV25-1
d_call: NA
clone_size: NA
j_call: TRBJ1-2

cdr3_aa: CASSEYNEQFF
v_call: TRBV9
d_call: NA
clone_size: few
j_call: TRBJ2-1

cdr3_aa: CASSLAGTPSEYF
v_call: TRBV18
d_call: NA
clone_size: NA
j_call: TRBJ2-5

cdr3_aa: CASSMGSGPYEQYF
v_call: TRBV19
d_call: NA
clone_size: NA
j_call: TRBJ2-7

cdr3_aa: CASDLGLADYNEQFF
v_call: TRBV7-9
d_call: TRBD2
clone_size: NA
j_call: TRBJ2-1

cdr3_aa: CAISESLTSTGSNQPQHF
v_call: TRBV10-3
d_call: NA
clone_size: NA
j_call: TRBJ1-5

cdr3_aa: CASTTGGAGELFF
v_call: TRBV11-2
d_call: NA
clone_size: NA
j_call: TRBJ2-2

cdr3_aa: CASSNRGDTEAFF
v_call: TRBV7-3
d_call: TRBD1
clone_size: NA
j_call: TRBJ1-1

cdr3_aa: CASSYRGSGVDTQYF
v_call: TRBV6-5
d_call: TRBD2
clone_size: NA
j_call: TRBJ2-3

cdr3_aa: CASSFRLLAGDGEQYF
v_call: TRBV6-6
d_call: TRBD2
clone_size: NA
j_call: TRBJ2-7

cdr3_aa: CASSWGGLEQFF
v_call: TRBV5-4
d_call: NA
clone_size: NA
j_call: TRBJ2-1

cdr3_aa: CASAAGTGYEQYF
v_call: TRBV6-5
d_call: NA
clone_size: NA
j_call: TRBJ2-7

cdr3_aa: CASSQGVYGYTF
v_call: TRBV4-2
d_call: NA
clone_size: NA
j_call: TRBJ1-2

cdr3_aa: CATSDLDRAGDTGELFF
v_call: TRBV24-1
d_call: TRBD1
clone_size: once
j_call: TRBJ2-2

cdr3_aa: CASSYKGSSGNTIYF
v_call: TRBV6-6
d_call: NA
clone_size: NA
j_call: TRBJ1-3

cdr3_aa: CASSPRGGAYNEQFF
v_call: TRBV9
d_call: TRBD2
clone_size: NA
j_call: TRBJ2-1

cdr3_aa: CASSLELSGVEQYF
v_call: TRBV7-2
d_call: TRBD2
clone_size: once
j_call: TRBJ2-7

cdr3_aa: CAIVEGAYGYTF
v_call: TRBV10-3
d_call: NA
clone_size: NA
j_call: TRBJ1-2

cdr3_aa: CARLIGRDTQYF
v_call: TRBV6-5
d_call: NA
clone_size: once
j_call: TRBJ2-3

cdr3_aa: CASSIGQGRSPLHF
v_call: TRBV7-9
d_call: TRBD1
clone_size: NA
j_call: TRBJ1-6

cdr3_aa: CASSSAASGPQETQYF
v_call: TRBV9
d_call: TRBD2
clone_size: NA
j_call: TRBJ2-5

cdr3_aa: CASSDPDAAGEAFF
v_call: TRBV5-4
d_call: NA
clone_size: NA
j_call: TRBJ1-1

cdr3_aa: CASSPPLGSYEQYF
v_call: TRBV6-5
d_call: NA
clone_size: NA
j_call: TRBJ2-7

cdr3_aa: CATRESGRNQPQHF
v_call: TRBV24-1
d_call: NA
clone_size: NA
j_call: TRBJ1-5